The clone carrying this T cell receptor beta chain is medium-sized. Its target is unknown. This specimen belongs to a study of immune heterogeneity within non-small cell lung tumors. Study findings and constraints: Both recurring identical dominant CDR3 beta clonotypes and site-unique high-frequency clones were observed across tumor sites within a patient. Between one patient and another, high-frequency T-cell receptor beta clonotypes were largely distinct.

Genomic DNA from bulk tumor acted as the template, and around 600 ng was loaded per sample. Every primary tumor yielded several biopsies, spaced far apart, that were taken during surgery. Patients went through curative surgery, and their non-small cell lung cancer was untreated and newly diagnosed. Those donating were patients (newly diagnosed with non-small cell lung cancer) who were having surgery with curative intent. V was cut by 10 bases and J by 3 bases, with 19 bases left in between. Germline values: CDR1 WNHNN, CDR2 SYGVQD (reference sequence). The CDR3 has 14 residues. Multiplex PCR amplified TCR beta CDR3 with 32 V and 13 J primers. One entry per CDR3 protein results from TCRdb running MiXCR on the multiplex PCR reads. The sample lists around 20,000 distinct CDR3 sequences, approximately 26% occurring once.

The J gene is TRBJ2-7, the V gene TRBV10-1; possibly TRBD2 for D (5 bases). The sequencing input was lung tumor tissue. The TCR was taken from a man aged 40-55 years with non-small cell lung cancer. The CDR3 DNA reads TGCGCCAATGGAGGACTTCGTTTTTTCTACGAGCAGTACTTC. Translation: CANGGLRFFYEQYF.